These 22 T cell receptor beta chains share one sample of origin, sequenced in a study of blood T cell repertoires in COVID-19. Here immunoSEQ multiplex PCR was the method, and the copy in TCRdb shows in-frame clones only, minus some. The table has 200,000 to 250,000 clones, 70% to 90% seen once. The sequenced sample consisted of PBMCs or T cells enriched from blood (not recorded which). These receptors were collected from a woman aged 50 to 60 with acute COVID-19.

The chain combines TRBV27 with TRBJ2-7, with D perhaps TRBD2 (5 bases). Per germline, CDR1 MNHEY and CDR2 SMNVEV (reference sequence). Between the trimmed V and J ends, which lost 5 bases and 5 bases, there was a span of 7 bases. The CDR3 consists of 11 residues. CDR3 coding DNA: TGTGCCAGCAGTCGGGGAAACGAGCAGTACTTC. Protein sequence: CASSRGNEQYF.

This clone was observed a handful of times. The chain has TRBV11-2 and TRBJ1-3; D is unclear. V was shortened by 4 bases and J by 0 bases, with 10 bases between the two germline ends. This CDR3 has 15 residues. Germline CDR1 SGHAT, CDR2 FQNNGV. CDR3 coding DNA: TGTGCCAGCAGCTCGTATTTTCGCTCTGGAAACACCATATATTTT. This translates into CASSSYFRSGNTIYF.

The rearrangement joins TRBV2 to TRBJ2-3; D is possibly TRBD2 (6 bases). Germline values: CDR1 SNHLY, CDR2 FYNNEI. The CDR3 contains 18 residues. Trimming removed 6 bases from V and 2 bases from J, with 24 bases in between. CDR3 sequence reads: CASRAGNPATVVTDTQYF. The DNA of the CDR3 is TGTGCCAGCAGAGCGGGTAACCCGGCGACAGTGGTCACAGATACGCAGTATTTT. Using reference TRBV2 and TRBJ2-3 for the parts outside the CDR3, the full variable domain is EPEVTQTPSHQVTQMGQEVILRCVPISNHLYFYWYRQILGQKVEFLVSFYNNEISEKSEIFDDQFSVERPDGSNFTLKIRSTKLEDSAMYFCASRAGNPATVVTDTQYFGPGTRLTVL.

The rearrangement links TRBV27 to TRBJ2-1, with 12 bases matching TRBD2. V shed 6 bases and J 8 bases; nucleotides not matched to a gene: 8. The CDR3 is made up of 15 amino acids. CDR1 and CDR2 (germline): MNHEY, SMNVEV (reference sequence). This chain's CDR3 is CASRPGTSGRYEQFF. The CDR3 nucleotides read TGTGCCAGCAGACCTGGTACTAGCGGGAGGTATGAGCAGTTCTTC.

The chain joins TRBV19 to TRBJ1-4; D is ambiguous. Trimming pared 4 bases from V and 5 bases from J, leaving 11 bases between. CDR1 LNHDA and CDR2 SQIVND come from the germline V gene (reference sequence). The CDR3 is made up of 14 amino acids. CDR3 amino acids: CASSNPGPNEKLFF. DNA of the CDR3: TGTGCCAGTAGTAACCCAGGCCCAAATGAAAAACTGTTTTTT.

This chain joins TRBV14 and TRBJ2-7; TRBD1 is a possible D gene (5 bases). This CDR3 is built from 14 residues. CDR1 is SGHDN and CDR2 is FVKESK in the germline V gene. Trimming removed 4 bases at V and 5 bases at J, with 15 bases between. The CDR3 sequence is CASSLGIGVHEQYF. DNA of the CDR3: TGTGCCAGCAGCCTAGGAATAGGGGTACACGAGCAGTACTTC.

The table lists this clone with a count of one. The V gene is TRBV5-1, the J gene TRBJ2-1, with 12 positions matching TRBD2. The V gene end was trimmed by 0 bases and the J gene end by 6 bases; junction bases not matched to a gene: 4. The CDR3 loop spans 16 amino acids. Germline CDR1 SGHRS, CDR2 YFSETQ. The CDR3 sequence is CASSLGGTSGSNEQFF. As DNA, the CDR3 is TGCGCCAGCAGCTTGGGAGGGACTAGCGGGTCCAATGAGCAGTTCTTC.

The J gene is TRBJ2-5, the V gene TRBV5-1; possibly TRBD2 for D (5 bases). Germline lookup yields CDR1 SGHRS and CDR2 YFSETQ. Trimming took off 0 bases at V and 5 bases at J, with 20 bases between the two ends. The CDR3 loop spans 17 amino acids. The CDR3 loop is CASSLEGVLLLSETQYF. As DNA, the CDR3 is TGCGCCAGCAGCTTGGAGGGAGTGTTGCTCCTTTCGGAGACCCAGTACTTC. The whole variable domain, remainder taken from reference TRBV5-1 and TRBJ2-5, is KAGVTQTPRYLIKTRGQQVTLSCSPISGHRSVSWYQQTPGQGLQFLFEYFSETQRNKGNFPGRFSGRQFSNSRSEMNVSTLELGDSALYLCASSLEGVLLLSETQYFGPGTRLLVL.

This chain uses TRBV19 with TRBJ2-7; D is unclear. CDR3 size: 14 residues. The ends were cut back, 1 base at V and 1 base at J, with 8 bases in the middle. Germline CDR1 is LNHDA and CDR2 is SQIVND (reference sequence). As DNA, the CDR3 is TGTGCCAGTAGTATAGCGGCAGGATCCTACGAGCAGTACTTC. It is translated as CASSIAAGSYEQYF.

In its sample, this clone was seen once. The chain joins TRBV27 to TRBJ1-6; 7 nucleotides agree with TRBD1. The CDR3 covers 15 residues. J lost 4 bases, V lost 3 bases, and 3 bases had no gene match. The germline V gene has CDR1 MNHEY and CDR2 SMNVEV (reference sequence). CDR3 residues: CASSFGTAYNSPLHF. CDR3 sequence (DNA): TGTGCCAGCAGTTTCGGGACAGCATATAATTCACCCCTCCACTTT.

The chain couples TRBV28 to TRBJ1-6; D gene unclear. The CDR3 is 16 residues long. Trimming stripped 8 bases from V and 0 bases from J, with 14 bases between. The germline gives CDR1 MDHEN, CDR2 SYDVKM. The CDR3 coding sequence is TGTGCCAGCGTTTCGGTTAAGAGCTCCTATAATTCACCCCTCCACTTT. Translating gives CASVSVKSSYNSPLHF.

This clone appeared a single time. The chain uses TRBV6-5 and TRBJ2-7; 7 bases are shared with TRBD2. Germline V gives CDR1 MNHEY, CDR2 SVGAGI. The CDR3 is 14 amino acids. The V gene end was trimmed by 7 bases and the J gene end by 6 bases; junction bases not matched to a gene: 12. This chain's CDR3 is CASTQSTGGSEQYF. For the CDR3, the DNA is TGTGCCAGCACCCAATCAACGGGGGGTTCCGAGCAGTACTTC.

This clone was found a few times. V is TRBV18 and J is TRBJ2-2; perhaps TRBD1 as D (5 bases). CDR1 KGHSH and CDR2 LQKENI come from the germline V gene. Between the trimmed V and J ends, which lost 8 bases and 0 bases, there was a span of 19 bases. The CDR3 totals 17 residues. The CDR3 reads CASIRGLRTTNTGELFF. In DNA, the CDR3 is TGTGCCAGCATAAGGGGTCTTCGGACAACGAACACCGGGGAGCTGTTTTTT.

This clone appeared a single time. This chain joins TRBV11-3 and TRBJ2-5; D might be TRBD1 (5 bases). The CDR3 consists of 13 residues. CDR1 is SGHNT, CDR2 YENEEA, per germline. Trimming took 5 bases from V and 2 from J, leaving 9 bases between them. Here the CDR3 DNA reads TGTGCCAGCAGCGCCCGACAGCAAGAGACCCAGTACTTC. Its translation is CASSARQQETQYF.

V usage is TRBV5-8 and J usage is TRBJ2-7; TRBD2 matches 13 bases. V shed 6 bases, J shed 4 bases, and the junction held 4 bases outside the gene matches. The CDR3 totals 14 residues. Per the germline V gene, CDR1 is SGHTS and CDR2 is YDEGEE. Written as DNA, the CDR3 is TGTGCCAGCATCTTACTAGCGGGAGGGTACGAGCAGTACTTC. Translation gives CASILLAGGYEQYF.

This chain connects TRBV3-1 (or the pseudogene TRBV3-2) to TRBJ2-2, with 13 bases aligning to TRBD2. CDR3 length equals 16 residues. After removal of 8 bases from V and 4 bases from J, the junction contained 7 bases not matched to a gene. Looked up from germline, CDR1 is LGHDT and CDR2 is YNNKEL (reference sequence). CDR3 in amino acids: CASRPWTSGSTGELFF. The CDR3 nucleotides are TGTGCCAGCCGGCCCTGGACTAGCGGGAGCACCGGGGAGCTGTTTTTT.

CDR3 residues: CASSLLVGEKLFF. The CDR3 DNA reads TGCGCCAGCAGCCTCCTGGTTGGCGAAAAACTGTTTTTT. J is TRBJ1-4 and V is TRBV4-1; D is undetermined. Looked up from germline, CDR1 is MGHRA and CDR2 is YSYEKL. V was trimmed by 4 bases and J by 8 bases, leaving 11 bases between them. This CDR3 has 13 residues.

This clone was found a few times. This chain joins TRBV7-9 and TRBJ1-6; D is ambiguous. The CDR3 length is 13 residues. Between the trimmed V and J ends, which lost 5 bases and 8 bases, there was a span of 10 bases. Germline V gene lookup returns CDR1 SEHNR and CDR2 FQNEAQ (reference sequence). The CDR3 sequence: CASSIQRDSPLHF. In DNA form, the CDR3 reads TGTGCCAGCAGCATTCAGAGGGATTCACCCCTCCACTTT.

The chain is built from TRBV5-1 and TRBJ2-1; 11 nucleotides agree with TRBD2. Per germline, CDR1 SGHRS and CDR2 YFSETQ. V shed 1 base, J shed 7 bases, and the junction held 13 bases outside the gene matches. This CDR3 region has 18 residues. CDR3 coding DNA: TGCGCCAGCAGCTTGTCCGGCCTTAGCGGGAGGGTGGAAAATGAGCAGTTCTTC. Encoded protein: CASSLSGLSGRVENEQFF.

J is TRBJ2-1 and V is TRBV6-4; TRBD2 might be the D (6 bases). The CDR3 is made up of 13 amino acids. Trimming left V 4 bases short and J 8 bases short, with 12 bases between. Germline CDR1 is MRHNA and CDR2 is SNTAGT. As DNA, the CDR3 is TGTGCCAGCAGTGGACGGGAGTGGGATGAGCAGTTCTTC. Protein sequence: CASSGREWDEQFF.

The chain carries TRBV28 and TRBJ2-1; TRBD2 is a possible D gene (6 bases). Germline CDR1 reads MDHEN; CDR2 reads SYDVKM. V was trimmed by 5 bases and J by 5 bases, leaving 22 bases between them. CDR3 length: 17 residues. CDR3 in DNA: TGTGCCAGCAGTCGGATGACTATCGGGAGATTCAACAATGAGCAGTTCTTC. Translated, it gives CASSRMTIGRFNNEQFF.

The J gene is TRBJ1-2, the V gene TRBV15; 9 nucleotides agree with TRBD1. The germline V gene encodes CDR1 LNHNV and CDR2 YYDKDF (reference sequence). The CDR3 sequence is 13 residues long. With V trimmed by 9 bases and J by 4 bases, 6 bases remained unmatched. The DNA for the CDR3 is TGTGCCACTGGGACAGGGAAATCCTATGGCTACACCTTC. This sequence encodes CATGTGKSYGYTF.